The entry that follows covers one TCR beta chain sequence. What it recognizes is unknown. This table comes from immunoSEQ multiplex PCR, and its TCRdb copy is limited to in-frame clones, with some not included. The sample contains 60,000 or so clones, over 80% of which appear only once. CDR1 and CDR2 from the germline V gene are SGHDT and YYEEEE. CDR3 length: 13 amino acids. Deletions cut 0 bases from V and 4 bases from J, with 7 bases between. This entry comes from a study of identifying expanded T cells in peripheral blood. Whole-study results and caveats: Clone count variance between two-week samples rose with total template count. About 1.2 clones differed between technical replicates, versus 16.4 and 19 over time.

Collection occurred without any documented infections or immune events in donors. Sequenced input: blood. The chain links TRBV5-6 to TRBJ1-2; D is ambiguous. This receptor was obtained from a person aged 18-70 years in good health. CDR3 sequence reads: CASSLEKGYGYTF. In nucleotides, the CDR3 is TGTGCCAGCAGCTTGGAGAAGGGCTATGGCTACACCTTC. Together with reference TRBV5-6 and TRBJ1-2, the CDR3 gives the full variable domain: DAGVTQSPTHLIKTRGQQVTLRCSPKSGHDTVSWYQQALGQGPQFIFQYYEEEERQRGNFPDRFSGHQFPNYSSELNVNALLLGDSALYLCASSLEKGYGYTFGSGTRLTVV.